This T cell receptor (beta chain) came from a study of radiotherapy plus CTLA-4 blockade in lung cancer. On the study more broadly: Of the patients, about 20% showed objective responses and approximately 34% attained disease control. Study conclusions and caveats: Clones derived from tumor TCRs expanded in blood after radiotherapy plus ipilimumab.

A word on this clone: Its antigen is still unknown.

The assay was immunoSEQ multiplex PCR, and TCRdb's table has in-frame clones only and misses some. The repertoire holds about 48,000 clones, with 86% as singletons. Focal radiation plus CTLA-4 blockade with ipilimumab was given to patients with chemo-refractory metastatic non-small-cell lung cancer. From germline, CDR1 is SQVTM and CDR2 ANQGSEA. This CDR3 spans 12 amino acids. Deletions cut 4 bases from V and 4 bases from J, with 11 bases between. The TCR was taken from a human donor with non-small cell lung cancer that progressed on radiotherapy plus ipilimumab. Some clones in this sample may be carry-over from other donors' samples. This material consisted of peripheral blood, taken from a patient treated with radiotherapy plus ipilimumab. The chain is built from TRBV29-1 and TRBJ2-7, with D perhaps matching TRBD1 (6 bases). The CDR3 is CSVGGLGYEQYF. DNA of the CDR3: TGCAGCGTTGGGGGGCTCGGGTACGAGCAGTACTTC.